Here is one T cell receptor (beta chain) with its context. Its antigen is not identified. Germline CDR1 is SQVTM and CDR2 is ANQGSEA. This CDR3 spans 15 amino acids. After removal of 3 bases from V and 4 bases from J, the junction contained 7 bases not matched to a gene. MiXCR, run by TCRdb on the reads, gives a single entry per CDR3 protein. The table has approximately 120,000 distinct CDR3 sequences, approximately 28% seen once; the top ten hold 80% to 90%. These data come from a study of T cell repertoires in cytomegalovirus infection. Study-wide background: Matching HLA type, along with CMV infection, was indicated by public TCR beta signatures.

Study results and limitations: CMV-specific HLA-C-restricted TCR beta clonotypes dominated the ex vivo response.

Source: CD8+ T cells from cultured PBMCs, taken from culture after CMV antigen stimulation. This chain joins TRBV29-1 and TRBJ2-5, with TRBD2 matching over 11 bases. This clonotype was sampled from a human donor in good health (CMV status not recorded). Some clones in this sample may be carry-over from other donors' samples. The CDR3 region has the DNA TGCAGCGTTGAGGGGGTAGCGGGGGGGCCAGAGACCCAGTACTTC. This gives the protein CSVEGVAGGPETQYF.